Given below is one T cell receptor beta chain in context. This clone was observed a few times. Its antigen remains undetermined. No base qualities exist here, and no much larger clone lies one base off it. V lost 3 bases and J lost 4 bases; the stretch between them is 10 bases long. CDR1 and CDR2 are read off the germline V gene as SGHDT and YYEEEE. The CDR3 measures 13 amino acids from cysteine to phenylalanine. Left in the record is the CDR3 DNA by itself, 39 bases read in frame from the first base. This sample stems from a study of blood T cell repertoires in COVID-19 (dated by TCRdb to 2020 to 2022). In terms of the full investigation: The collaborator samples originated in the United States, Italy and Spain and spanned the acute and convalescent phases of COVID-19. Deeply sampled blood TCRbeta repertoires from subjects exposed to, actively infected with, or recovered from COVID-19 were included in the dataset. The repertoires were released in a freely available public database meant as a resource for research on the immune response to SARS-CoV-2. The material from the prospective study consisted of cDNA or gDNA derived from T cells, B-cell-depleted T cells, or PBMCs. Samples came from the ongoing ImmuneRACE study (first 160 participants) plus 1,254 subjects from 6 global collaborators. A de-identified subject ID, COVID-19 status, age in years and sex were almost always included in the sample metadata. HLA class I and class II types, where available, came from metadata supplied by the sample provider rather than from assay-based typing.

One collaborating source in Seattle enrolled patients during active infection and followed them longitudinally through the course of disease. Each collaborating institution followed its own protocols to collect whole blood in K2EDTA tubes. For TCRbeta analysis, collaborators shipped samples as frozen whole blood, isolated PBMCs, or DNA extracted from either of those sample types. Broad study findings and their caveats: How much clinical and demographic metadata was included differed by source and by participant, and the metadata was provided uncurated.

The immunoSEQ Assay, a bias-controlled multiplex PCR, was used to amplify TCRbeta CDR3 regions from genomic DNA. The study's processing was this. Within the assay, amplification of reference gene primers was used to estimate how many nucleated cells each sample contained. To quantify the absolute abundance of each unique TCRbeta CDR3 rearrangement, sequence reads were collapsed and filtered. For each sample, productive Simpson clonality was calculated as the square root of Simpson's diversity index across productive rearrangements. As stored in TCRdb, this immuneACCESS dataset retains in-frame rearrangements with V and J assigned. A fraction of the clones does not appear; measured against another copy, unresolved V genes explain less than half of the discrepancy, and the remainder lacks a known reason. V, J and clone size are those of that table, while D and trimming were read from the DNA. This sample holds 350,000 to 450,000 clones; approximately 91% were observed only once. Of the sample, about 1.6% falls within the top ten clones.

Sequenced sample: peripheral blood. The receptor comes from a woman between 40 and 50 years old with COVID-19, enrolled during active disease. This sequence uses TRBV5-6 and TRBJ1-2; the D gene is perhaps TRBD1, on 5 matching bases. CDR3 region: CASSSAQAYGYTF. The DNA is TGTGCCAGCAGCTCGGCACAGGCCTATGGCTACACCTTC. With the rest looked up from the reference TRBV5-6 and TRBJ1-2 genes rather than sequenced, the full variable domain is DAGVTQSPTHLIKTRGQQVTLRCSPKSGHDTVSWYQQALGQGPQFIFQYYEEEERQRGNFPDRFSGHQFPNYSSELNVNALLLGDSALYLCASSSAQAYGYTFGSGTRLTVV.